This entry concerns a single T cell receptor (beta chain). Germline CDR1 and CDR2: DFQATT and SNEGSKA (reference sequence). The CDR3 runs 15 residues. The sample comes from a study of T cells expressing NK-cell markers. At the level of the study: Source material for TCR beta repertoires consisted of sorted CD3+CD56+NKG2C+, CD3+CD56+NKG2C- and CD3+CD56-NKG2C+ T cells.

From the 5' RACE reads, TCRdb lists one entry per CDR3 protein and no DNA. The table lists fewer than 400,000 distinct CDR3 sequences. This TCR was sampled from a man aged 18-75 years in good health. The chain recombines TRBV20-1 with TRBJ2-1; the TCRdb call, TRBD2, lacks DNA for checking. Input material: blood T cells: a sorted CD56 or NKG2C T cell subset, CD4+ or CD8+ T cells, or bulk PBMC T cells (not recorded which). CDR3 protein: CSATVTSGGLDEQFF.